The 9 T cell receptor beta chains reported below all come from one sample, sequenced in a study of cytomegalovirus exposure and HLA in healthy donors. The primer mix had 60 Vbeta and 13 Jbeta primers. Generated by immunoSEQ multiplex PCR, the TCRdb table keeps only in-frame clones and is missing some. The sample holds around 140,000 clones. Sequenced: PBMCs. Source of these receptors: a male donor in good health and CMV-seronegative.

The V call is TRBV28, the J call TRBJ2-1; D unclear. Germline loops: CDR1 MDHEN, CDR2 SYDVKM. The CDR3 covers 12 residues. Trimming shortened V by 5 bases and J by 9 bases, and 11 bases separated the two germline ends. CDR3 amino acids: CASSLYPGEQFF. For the CDR3, the DNA is TGTGCCAGCAGTCTCTACCCCGGTGAGCAGTTCTTC. Full variable domain (outside the CDR3, taken from reference TRBV28 and TRBJ2-1): DVKVTQSSRYLVKRTGEKVFLECVQDMDHENMFWYRQDPGLGLRLIYFSYDVKMKEKGDIPEGYSVSREKKERFSLILESASTNQTSMYLCASSLYPGEQFFGPGTRLTVL.

The J gene is TRBJ2-7, the V gene TRBV10-2; 8 nucleotides line up with TRBD2. Germline-derived CDR1 and CDR2 are WSHSY and SAAADI. V shed 0 bases, J shed 2 bases, and the junction held 6 bases outside the gene matches. The CDR3 covers 16 residues. CDR3 nucleotide sequence: TGCGCCAGCAGTGAGTCGAGTAGCGGGGCCGCCTACGAGCAGTACTTC. Amino acids: CASSESSSGAAYEQYF.

This chain links TRBV7-2 with TRBJ1-1; 10 nucleotides line up with TRBD1. The J segment lost 0 bases and the V segment lost 4 bases, leaving 5 bases of the junction unmatched. The CDR3 runs 16 residues. In germline, CDR1 is SGHTA, CDR2 FQGNSA. CDR3 in amino acids: CASSSLGQGVNTEAFF. CDR3 nucleotides: TGTGCCAGCAGCTCTCTAGGACAGGGGGTGAACACTGAAGCTTTCTTT.

The genes are TRBV18 and TRBJ2-5; 11 nucleotides line up with TRBD2. The V gene's germline CDR1 is KGHSH and CDR2 LQKENI. The V segment lost 2 bases and the J segment 5 bases; nucleotides outside the gene matches: 10. The CDR3 runs to 17 residues. This CDR3 is CASSPNSVASGRETQYF. The CDR3, as DNA: TGTGCCAGCTCACCAAATAGCGTGGCTAGCGGGAGGGAGACCCAGTACTTC.

V is TRBV5-6 and J is TRBJ1-4, with D maybe TRBD1 (6 bases). The CDR3 contains 15 residues. CDR1 is SGHDT and CDR2 is YYEEEE in the germline V gene. Trimming took off 2 bases at V and 3 bases at J, with 11 bases between the two ends. CDR3 sequence: CASSLWGQPNEKLFF. The CDR3 region has the DNA TGTGCCAGCAGCTTATGGGGACAACCTAATGAAAAACTGTTTTTT. Supplemented by reference TRBV5-6 and TRBJ1-4, the full variable domain reads DAGVTQSPTHLIKTRGQQVTLRCSPKSGHDTVSWYQQALGQGPQFIFQYYEEEERQRGNFPDRFSGHQFPNYSSELNVNALLLGDSALYLCASSLWGQPNEKLFFGSGTQLSVL.

This chain links TRBV7-8 with TRBJ2-7; 7 nucleotides align to TRBD1. Germline assignment: CDR1 SGHVS and CDR2 FQNEAQ. The V segment lost 4 bases and the J segment 2 bases; nucleotides outside the gene matches: 5. The length of the CDR3 is 14 residues. CDR3 nucleotide sequence: TGTGCCAGCAGCTCCCGGGACAGCACCTACGAGCAGTACTTC. Protein product: CASSSRDSTYEQYF.

J is TRBJ2-2 and V is TRBV10-3; perhaps TRBD1 as D (5 bases). This CDR3 comprises 14 residues. CDR1 and CDR2 (germline): ENHRY, SYGVKD. V was trimmed by 3 bases and J by 3 bases, leaving 8 bases between them. CDR3 nucleotide sequence: TGTGCCATCAGTGAAAGGGGTGACACCGGGGAGCTGTTTTTT. This encodes CAISERGDTGELFF.

The chain joins TRBV7-9 to TRBJ1-1; 7 bases match TRBD1. Per the germline V gene, CDR1 is SEHNR and CDR2 is FQNEAQ (reference sequence). V was clipped by 5 bases and J by 2 bases; unmatched bases: 5. The CDR3 is made up of 14 amino acids. The CDR3 DNA reads as TGTGCCAGCAGCGAGGGGGCGGGAAACACTGAAGCTTTCTTT. Amino acids: CASSEGAGNTEAFF. Full variable domain (outside the CDR3, taken from reference TRBV7-9 and TRBJ1-1): DTGVSQNPRHKITKRGQNVTFRCDPISEHNRLYWYRQTLGQGPEFLTYFQNEAQLEKSRLLSDRFSAERPKGSFSTLEIQRTEQGDSAMYLCASSEGAGNTEAFFGQGTRLTVV.

V and J are TRBV6-5 and TRBJ2-7; TRBD1 agrees at 9 bases. V lost 3 bases, J lost 2 bases, and 5 bases stayed unmatched. The CDR3 has 15 amino acids. Germline-derived CDR1 and CDR2 are MNHEY and SVGAGI. CDR3 in DNA: TGTGCCAGCAGTTATTCGGGACAGGGTGCCTACGAGCAGTACTTC. This gives the protein CASSYSGQGAYEQYF.